This T cell receptor beta chain was recorded in a study of blood T cell repertoires in COVID-19. At the level of the study: The cDNA or gDNA used as material had been derived from T cells, B-cell-depleted T cells, or PBMCs.

Only in-frame clones appear in the TCRdb table, and some are missing; sequencing was by immunoSEQ multiplex PCR. Seen here are under 250,000 clones, over 75% observed once, and the top ten hold about a sixth. The germline gives CDR1 LNHDA, CDR2 SQIVND (reference sequence). This CDR3 spans 15 amino acids. The V segment lost 5 bases and the J segment 0 bases; nucleotides outside the gene matches: 6. The TCR comes from a man between 50 and 59 years old with COVID-19, enrolled during active disease. Sample: peripheral blood. V usage is TRBV19 and J usage is TRBJ2-7; 8 bases map to TRBD2. The CDR3 is CASSSRLANSYEQYF. The CDR3 nucleotides read TGTGCCAGTAGTTCTAGACTAGCGAACTCCTACGAGCAGTACTTC. Full variable domain (missing parts from reference TRBV19 and TRBJ2-7): DGGITQSPKYLFRKEGQNVTLSCEQNLNHDAMYWYRQDPGQGLRLIYYSQIVNDFQKGDIAEGYSVSREKKESFPLTVTSAQKNPTAFYLCASSSRLANSYEQYFGPGTRLTVT.